The sequence of this TCR beta chain was determined in a study of cytomegalovirus exposure and HLA in healthy donors. Points from the study as a whole: Accurate prediction of most subjects' HLA-A and HLA-B alleles from TCR beta sequences was reported. Across donors, most TCRs were seen rarely, yet some public ones were widespread. Later genetic work tied a missense DCLRE1C variant to beta-chain V and J trimming.

As to this clone: The antigen remains undetermined.

V lost 0 bases and J 5 bases, leaving 14 bases between the germline ends. Germline-derived CDR1 and CDR2 are SGHDT and YYEEEE. The CDR3 extends over 15 amino acids. The PCR was carried out with 60 Vbeta primers and 13 Jbeta primers. Clones were sequenced by immunoSEQ multiplex PCR, and TCRdb holds only the in-frame ones, with some missing. In the table there are fewer than 140,000 clones, 65% to 80% of which are singletons. This sequence joins TRBV5-6 and TRBJ2-5; the D gene is possibly TRBD2 (6 bases). The sequenced sample consisted of PBMCs. The sequence came from a man between 60 and 70 years old in good health and CMV-seronegative. The chain's CDR3 is CASSLEGAGRETQYF. The CDR3 DNA follows: TGTGCCAGCAGCTTGGAAGGGGCAGGGAGGGAGACCCAGTACTTC.